A selection of T cell receptor beta chains follows, all from one sample in a study of blood T cell repertoires in COVID-19. Assay: immunoSEQ multiplex PCR; the TCRdb copy retains only in-frame clones and omits some. The data contain about 56,000 clones, less than 90% of them seen just once; the ten biggest clones take up 10% to 15%. Sequencing was performed on peripheral blood. These receptors came from an elderly woman with acute or convalescent COVID-19. Each CDR3 is given with its conserved first and last residue. The D gene is left open where the match is weak. Clone size appears in some rows only: once, few, many, or a class for an expanded clone.

cdr3_nt: TGTGCCAGTAGTATACGTGACACTGAAGCTTTCTTT; cdr3_aa: CASSIRDTEAFF; j_call: TRBJ1-1; d_call: .; v_call: TRBV19; clone_size: .
cdr3_nt: TGTGCCAGCAGCGTAGGACTAGCGGGGGGATTTACAGATACGCAGTATTTT; cdr3_aa: CASSVGLAGGFTDTQYF; j_call: TRBJ2-3; d_call: TRBD2; v_call: TRBV9; clone_size: .
cdr3_nt: TGTGCCAGCGCGATTGGCAGGGACACCGGGGAGCTGTTTTTT; cdr3_aa: CASAIGRDTGELFF; j_call: TRBJ2-2; d_call: .; v_call: TRBV2; clone_size: .
cdr3_nt: TGTGCCAGCAGTTACTCGAGTGGGACAGGGAAAGATGGCTACACCTTC; cdr3_aa: CASSYSSGTGKDGYTF; j_call: TRBJ1-2; d_call: TRBD1; v_call: TRBV6-5; clone_size: .
cdr3_nt: TGTGCCATCTTCGGAGGTGGGAACACCGGGGAGCTGTTTTTT; cdr3_aa: CAIFGGGNTGELFF; j_call: TRBJ2-2; d_call: .; v_call: TRBV10-3; clone_size: once
cdr3_nt: TGTGCCAGCAGCCAAGTAATGGGGGGAAGCGGCACAGATACGCAGTATTTT; cdr3_aa: CASSQVMGGSGTDTQYF; j_call: TRBJ2-3; d_call: .; v_call: TRBV4-2; clone_size: .
cdr3_nt: TGCGCCAGCAGCCAGTTTCAGGGGGCTGGAACCGGGGAGCTGTTTTTT; cdr3_aa: CASSQFQGAGTGELFF; j_call: TRBJ2-2; d_call: TRBD1; v_call: TRBV4-1; clone_size: once
cdr3_nt: TGTGCCAGTAGTCGCCCGGGACAGGGTAGGTCCTACGAGCAGTACTTC; cdr3_aa: CASSRPGQGRSYEQYF; j_call: TRBJ2-7; d_call: TRBD1; v_call: TRBV19; clone_size: once
cdr3_nt: TGTGCCAGCAGCCATGACAGGGGAAGCTATGGCTACACCTTC; cdr3_aa: CASSHDRGSYGYTF; j_call: TRBJ1-2; d_call: TRBD1; v_call: TRBV5-4; clone_size: few
cdr3_nt: TGTGCCAGCAGTTCCCAGGGGCGATTGGAGCAGTACTTC; cdr3_aa: CASSSQGRLEQYF; j_call: TRBJ2-7; d_call: .; v_call: TRBV12-3/TRBV12-4; clone_size: .
cdr3_nt: TGTGCCAGCAGCCCAACAGGTATATATGGCTACACCTTC; cdr3_aa: CASSPTGIYGYTF; j_call: TRBJ1-2; d_call: .; v_call: TRBV5-4; clone_size: .
cdr3_nt: TGTGCCAGTAGTCCCCTAAGGGGTTTAAGGGCTGAAGCTTTCTTT; cdr3_aa: CASSPLRGLRAEAFF; j_call: TRBJ1-1; d_call: .; v_call: TRBV19; clone_size: .
cdr3_nt: TGTGCCAGCAGGGGACAGGGATTCGGGGAGCAGTTCTTC; cdr3_aa: CASRGQGFGEQFF; j_call: TRBJ2-1; d_call: TRBD1; v_call: TRBV6-5; clone_size: .
cdr3_nt: TGTGCCAGCAGTGAAGACAGCCACACCGGGGAGCTGTTTTTT; cdr3_aa: CASSEDSHTGELFF; j_call: TRBJ2-2; d_call: .; v_call: TRBV2; clone_size: few
cdr3_nt: TGTGCCAGCAGTTTCGGACAGGGGGCGAATCAGCCCCAGCATTTT; cdr3_aa: CASSFGQGANQPQHF; j_call: TRBJ1-5; d_call: TRBD1; v_call: TRBV6-5; clone_size: .
cdr3_nt: TGTGCCAGCAGCTTAGTTGGGGGGACAGCTAACTATGGCTACACCTTC; cdr3_aa: CASSLVGGTANYGYTF; j_call: TRBJ1-2; d_call: TRBD1; v_call: TRBV11-2; clone_size: .
cdr3_nt: TGTGCCAGCAGCTTAACAGGGGGGAACACTGAAGCTTTCTTT; cdr3_aa: CASSLTGGNTEAFF; j_call: TRBJ1-1; d_call: TRBD1; v_call: TRBV3-1/TRBV3-2; clone_size: .